Presented here are 27 T cell receptor beta chains from one specimen sequenced in a study of blood T cell repertoires in COVID-19. Sequenced by immunoSEQ multiplex PCR; TCRdb stores in-frame clones only, minus some. The table shows nearly 350,000 clones, with about 87% occurring only once. Sequencing was carried out using peripheral blood. The receptors derive from a woman between 50 and 59 years old with COVID-19, enrolled during active disease.

This chain joins TRBV6-5 and TRBJ1-2; D is uncertain. V was clipped by 4 bases and J by 0 bases, with 12 bases between them. Germline-derived CDR1 and CDR2 are MNHEY and SVGAGI. The CDR3 contains 15 residues. DNA of the CDR3: TGTGCCAGCAGTTTGGCAGGCCAGTCTAACTATGGCTACACCTTC. It codes for CASSLAGQSNYGYTF.

The rearrangement uses TRBV11-2 and TRBJ2-1, with 8 nucleotides matching TRBD2. The junction had 4 bases not matched to a gene; V was cut back by 0 bases and J by 6 bases. The CDR3 has 15 amino acids. Looked up from germline, CDR1 is SGHAT and CDR2 is FQNNGV. The CDR3 nucleotides are TGTGCCAGCAGCTTAGACGGGAGGGGGGGCAATGAGCAGTTCTTC. This sequence encodes CASSLDGRGGNEQFF.

The rearrangement links TRBV7-9 to TRBJ2-1; 11 bases are shared with TRBD2. Germline V gene sequence: CDR1 SEHNR, CDR2 FQNEAQ (reference sequence). This CDR3 region has 17 residues. Trimming at V came to 5 bases and at J to 0 bases, leaving 6 bases not matched to a gene. The CDR3 DNA follows: TGTGCCAGCAGCGGGAGACTAGCGGGAAACTCCTACAATGAGCAGTTCTTC. Translated, it gives CASSGRLAGNSYNEQFF.

The CDR3 coding sequence is TGTGCCAGCAGCGTCCGGACTAGCGGGAGGAATGAGCAGTTCTTC. It is translated as CASSVRTSGRNEQFF. V and J are TRBV9 and TRBJ2-1; 14 nucleotides align to TRBD2. Germline V gene data show CDR1 as SGDLS and CDR2 as YYNGEE. J lost 7 bases, V lost 2 bases, and 2 bases had no gene match. This CDR3 has 15 residues. The whole variable domain, filled in from reference TRBV9 and TRBJ2-1, reads DSGVTQTPKHLITATGQRVTLRCSPRSGDLSVYWYQQSLDQGLQFLIQYYNGEERAKGNILERFSAQQFPDLHSELNLSSLELGDSALYFCASSVRTSGRNEQFFGPGTRLTVL.

The chain uses TRBV6-2 or TRBV6-3 and TRBJ2-3, with TRBD1 as a possible D gene (6 bases). V lost 2 bases and J lost 4, with 16 bases in between. CDR1 is MNHEY and CDR2 is SVGEGT in the germline V gene. This CDR3 is built from 16 residues. The DNA of the CDR3 is TGTGCCAGCAGTTACCCCGGCAGGGGTAGCCCAGATACGCAGTATTTT. It codes for CASSYPGRGSPDTQYF.

This clone was found a few times. The chain uses TRBV7-3 and TRBJ2-1; possible D gene TRBD2, 5 bases. V dropped 2 bases and J dropped 8 bases, with 16 bases sitting between them. Germline lookup yields CDR1 SGHTA and CDR2 FQGTGA. The CDR3 length is 15 residues. Here the CDR3 reads CASSLLRGSIDEQFF. In DNA, the CDR3 is TGTGCCAGCAGCTTACTCCGAGGGAGTATAGATGAGCAGTTCTTC.

V and J are TRBV25-1 and TRBJ2-1, with D possibly matching TRBD2 (6 bases). The CDR3 covers 17 residues. V shed 4 bases and J shed 8 bases, with 24 bases lying between them. Germline CDR1 and CDR2: MGHDK and SYGVNS. Here the CDR3 reads CASSGSQPEGRLYEQFF. The CDR3 coding sequence is TGTGCCAGCAGTGGAAGCCAGCCGGAGGGGCGTTTGTATGAGCAGTTCTTC. Variable domain in full (rest from reference TRBV25-1 and TRBJ2-1): EADIYQTPRYLVIGTGKKITLECSQTMGHDKMYWYQQDPGMELHLIHYSYGVNSTEKGDLSSESTVSRIRTEHFPLTLESARPSHTSQYLCASSGSQPEGRLYEQFFGPGTRLTVL.

The chain joins TRBV12-3 or TRBV12-4 to TRBJ1-1; D might be TRBD1 (5 bases). The CDR3 runs 12 residues. The V gene lost 6 bases and the J gene lost 3 bases, with 8 bases spanning the gap. CDR3: CASRGRDTEAFF. The CDR3 DNA is TGTGCCAGCAGGGGGCGCGACACTGAAGCTTTCTTT.

The rearrangement joins TRBV5-1 to TRBJ2-1, with TRBD1 as a possible D gene (6 bases). V shed 4 bases and J shed 0 bases, with 14 bases lying between them. Germline loops: CDR1 SGHRS, CDR2 YFSETQ. This CDR3 region has 16 residues. CDR3 protein: CASSPPAGASYNEQFF. The CDR3, as DNA: TGCGCCAGCAGCCCCCCCGCAGGGGCCTCCTACAATGAGCAGTTCTTC.

The chain uses TRBV11-3 and TRBJ2-7; D is possibly TRBD2 (6 bases). Germline-derived CDR1 and CDR2 are SGHNT and YENEEA. The CDR3 covers 14 residues. With 5 bases removed from V and 0 bases from J, the gap between germline ends came to 11 bases. CDR3 sequence reads: CASSPGSGSYEQYF. Written as DNA, the CDR3 is TGTGCCAGCAGCCCTGGTAGCGGCTCCTACGAGCAGTACTTC. Complete variable domain (other parts from reference TRBV11-3 and TRBJ2-7): EAGVVQSPRYKIIEKKQPVAFWCNPISGHNTLYWYLQNLGQGPELLIRYENEEAVDDSQLPKDRFSAERLKGVDSTLKIQPAELGDSAVYLCASSPGSGSYEQYFGPGTRLTVT.

The genes are TRBV5-1 and TRBJ2-5; D may be TRBD1 (7 bases). The CDR3 has 15 residues. Looked up from germline, CDR1 is SGHRS and CDR2 is YFSETQ. V was clipped by 0 bases and J by 2 bases, with 11 bases between them. The CDR3 DNA follows: TGCGCCAGCAGCTTGGCACAGGGGAGGCAAGAGACCCAGTACTTC. The encoded protein is CASSLAQGRQETQYF.

J is TRBJ2-3 and V is TRBV7-9, with 9 bases fitting TRBD2. The CDR3 length is 15 residues. V lost 4 bases to trimming and J lost 3 bases; unmatched junction nucleotides: 5. CDR1 and CDR2 (germline): SEHNR, FQNEAQ (reference sequence). CDR3 loop: CASSSSGLATDTQYF. The CDR3 bases are TGTGCCAGCAGCTCATCGGGACTAGCAACAGATACGCAGTATTTT. The whole variable domain, remainder taken from reference TRBV7-9 and TRBJ2-3, is DTGVSQNPRHKITKRGQNVTFRCDPISEHNRLYWYRQTLGQGPEFLTYFQNEAQLEKSRLLSDRFSAERPKGSFSTLEIQRTEQGDSAMYLCASSSSGLATDTQYFGPGTRLTVL.

V is TRBV19 and J is TRBJ1-2; 10 nucleotides line up with TRBD1. The ends lost 6 bases at V and 4 bases at J; junction bases unmatched: 14. Germline V gene lookup returns CDR1 LNHDA and CDR2 SQIVND (reference sequence). The length of the CDR3 is 17 residues. CDR3 in amino acids: CASRPRDRGQLPYGYTF. CDR3 nucleotide sequence: TGTGCCAGTAGACCCCGGGACAGGGGTCAACTCCCCTATGGCTACACCTTC.

This sequence joins TRBV7-9 and TRBJ2-7, with 9 bases lining up with TRBD1. The V segment lost 4 bases and the J segment 2 bases; nucleotides outside the gene matches: 9. This CDR3 has 16 residues. Germline V gene sequence: CDR1 SEHNR, CDR2 FQNEAQ (reference sequence). In nucleotides, the CDR3 is TGTGCCAGCAGCTCCCCCTCGGGACAGGGTACCTACGAGCAGTACTTC. The encoded protein is CASSSPSGQGTYEQYF.

The V and J genes are TRBV5-5 and TRBJ1-5, with D possibly matching TRBD1 (6 bases). In germline, CDR1 is SGHKS, CDR2 YYEKEE (reference sequence). Trimming removed 4 bases from V and 9 bases from J, with 20 bases in between. The CDR3 is 15 amino acids. Written as DNA, the CDR3 is TGTGCCAGCAGCCCACAGGGACGTGGGGGATGGCCCCAGCATTTT. Protein sequence: CASSPQGRGGWPQHF.

The genes are TRBV10-3 and TRBJ2-2; no definite D call. Germline V gives CDR1 ENHRY, CDR2 SYGVKD. This CDR3 is 14 amino acids long. The V and J ends lost 3 bases and 4 bases respectively, with 9 bases between them. In nucleotides, the CDR3 is TGTGCCATCAGTGACCCCTTCAGCACCGGGGAGCTGTTTTTT. Protein sequence: CAISDPFSTGELFF.

This CDR3 is CAIRTDSNYGYTF. The CDR3 DNA reads TGTGCCATCAGAACCGACAGTAACTATGGCTACACCTTC. This chain links TRBV10-3 with TRBJ1-2; TRBD1 is a possible D gene (5 bases). The ends were cut back, 6 bases at V and 1 base at J, with 9 bases in the middle. The CDR3 is 13 residues long. The V gene's germline CDR1 is ENHRY and CDR2 SYGVKD.

The gene calls are TRBV18 and TRBJ1-6; 7 nucleotides line up with TRBD1. The V and J ends lost 1 base and 7 bases, in that order; junction bases with no gene match: 13. The CDR3 totals 18 residues. Germline V gene data show CDR1 as KGHSH and CDR2 as LQKENI. The CDR3 protein is CASSPQGADSKVNSPLHF. The CDR3 DNA is TGTGCCAGCTCACCACAGGGGGCCGATTCCAAAGTAAATTCACCCCTCCACTTT. The full variable domain, in which reference TRBV18 and TRBJ1-6 provide the parts outside the CDR3, is NAGVMQNPRHLVRRRGQEARLRCSPMKGHSHVYWYRQLPEEGLKFMVYLQKENIIDESGMPKERFSAEFPKEGPSILRIQQVVRGDSAAYFCASSPQGADSKVNSPLHFGNGTRLTVT.

J is TRBJ2-7 and V is TRBV4-2; 15 bases line up with TRBD2. Trimming cost V 2 bases and J 6 bases; bases outside gene matches: 17. The CDR3 covers 20 residues. CDR1 and CDR2 from the germline V gene are LGHNA and YNFKEQ. CDR3 nucleotide sequence: TGTGCCAGCAGCCAACCCGGGCCCCTGTCGTGGACTAGCGGGAGGGTCGAGCAGTACTTC. This codes for CASSQPGPLSWTSGRVEQYF.

This chain links TRBV3-1 (or the pseudogene TRBV3-2) with TRBJ1-1; D possibly corresponds to TRBD1 (6 bases). This CDR3 has 14 amino acids. Trimming cost V 2 bases and J 8 bases, with 15 bases left between them. Germline CDR1 is LGHDT and CDR2 is YNNKEL (reference sequence). CDR3 coding DNA: TGTGCCAGCAGCCAATTAGGGGGGGTGTCGGAAGCTTTCTTT. Its translation: CASSQLGGVSEAFF.

The chain has TRBV3-1 (or the pseudogene TRBV3-2) and TRBJ2-7; no firm D call. The CDR3 totals 13 residues. With 4 bases removed from V and 0 bases from J, the gap between germline ends came to 7 bases. CDR1 and CDR2 from the germline V gene are LGHDT and YNNKEL (reference sequence). CDR3 loop: CASSLRSSYEQYF. The CDR3 DNA follows: TGTGCCAGCAGCCTCCGGAGCTCCTACGAGCAGTACTTC.

Only a few counts were recorded for this clone. J is TRBJ2-7 and V is TRBV6-4; TRBD2 might be the D (5 bases). V dropped 6 bases and J dropped 1 base, with 13 bases sitting between them. The CDR3 runs to 14 residues. Germline values: CDR1 MRHNA, CDR2 SNTAGT. DNA of the CDR3: TGTGCCAGCAGCCGCGTTCCGGGATCCTACGAGCAGTACTTC. This gives the protein CASSRVPGSYEQYF.

This chain links TRBV24-1 with TRBJ1-5, with 10 bases matching TRBD1. V lost 5 bases, J lost 2 bases, and 5 bases stayed unmatched. The CDR3 has 16 residues. From germline, CDR1 is KGHDR and CDR2 SFDVKD. The CDR3, as DNA: TGTGCCACCAGTGGACCTGGGACAGGGGGCAATCAGCCCCAGCATTTT. Translation: CATSGPGTGGNQPQHF.

This chain joins TRBV11-2 and TRBJ1-3; possible D gene TRBD1, 6 bases. Looked up from germline, CDR1 is SGHAT and CDR2 is FQNNGV. The CDR3 loop spans 15 amino acids. V lost 8 bases to trimming and J lost 1 base, with 15 bases between them. CDR3 bases: TGTGCCAGCGGTATTCTCGGGACATCTGGAAACACCATATATTTT. This translates into CASGILGTSGNTIYF. Full variable domain (rest looked up from reference TRBV11-2 and TRBJ1-3): EAGVAQSPRYKIIEKRQSVAFWCNPISGHATLYWYQQILGQGPKLLIQFQNNGVVDDSQLPKDRFSAERLKGVDSTLKIQPAKLEDSAVYLCASGILGTSGNTIYFGEGSWLTVV.

The rearrangement joins TRBV24-1 to TRBJ1-5, with D tentatively TRBD1 (6 bases). The V and J ends lost 5 bases and 4 bases respectively, with 11 bases between them. Germline V gene data show CDR1 as KGHDR and CDR2 as SFDVKD. This CDR3 has 14 residues. The CDR3 DNA is TGTGCCACCAGTGCGTCAGGGGTGAATCAGCCCCAGCATTTT. This encodes CATSASGVNQPQHF.

The rearrangement joins TRBV5-8 to TRBJ2-5; the D is unclear. The CDR3 sequence is 15 residues long. Trimming removed 4 bases at V and 5 bases at J, with 18 bases between. Per germline, CDR1 SGHTS and CDR2 YDEGEE. The CDR3 here is CASSPDRVRVETQYF. DNA for the CDR3: TGTGCCAGCAGCCCTGATCGAGTTCGGGTGGAGACCCAGTACTTC.

This sequence joins TRBV7-9 and TRBJ2-2, with 11 bases lining up with TRBD2. The CDR3 totals 16 residues. J lost 3 bases, V lost 2 bases, and 2 bases had no gene match. Germline V gives CDR1 SEHNR, CDR2 FQNEAQ (reference sequence). CDR3 in amino acids: CASSLRLAGYTGELFF. The DNA for the CDR3 is TGTGCCAGCAGCTTAAGACTAGCGGGGTACACCGGGGAGCTGTTTTTT.